This passage covers 8 T cell receptor beta chains from one sample sequenced in a study of T cell changes during pregnancy in multiple sclerosis. TCRdb's copy holds only in-frame clones and misses some; the assay was immunoSEQ multiplex PCR. The sample contains about 41,000 clones, 70% to 90% of which appear only once. The material was CD4+ T cells from peripheral blood mononuclear cells, obtained in the first trimester of pregnancy. These receptors were collected from a female donor with multiple sclerosis, enrolled in a pregnancy study.

The V gene is TRBV7-2, the J gene TRBJ1-2; TRBD1 matches at 8 bases. Germline V gives CDR1 SGHTA, CDR2 FQGNSA. V lost 1 base to trimming and J lost 4 bases; unmatched junction nucleotides: 2. This CDR3 has 14 amino acids. The CDR3 nucleotides read TGTGCCAGCAGCTTAGTCGGACAGGGCTATGGCTACACCTTC. Its translation: CASSLVGQGYGYTF.

V and J are TRBV5-4 and TRBJ2-1; weak D call: TRBD2 (5 bases). The CDR3 is 16 amino acids. Looked up from germline, CDR1 is SGHNT and CDR2 is YYREEE (reference sequence). V was trimmed by 0 bases and J by 5 bases, leaving 15 bases between them. The CDR3 spells CASSLAGLRTHNEQFF. The CDR3 coding sequence is TGTGCCAGCAGCTTGGCCGGACTGAGGACCCACAATGAGCAGTTCTTC.

The rearrangement links TRBV19 to TRBJ1-1, with TRBD1 matching over 7 bases. Germline CDR1 and CDR2: LNHDA and SQIVND (reference sequence). The CDR3 runs to 16 residues. Trimming took 3 bases from V and 0 from J; bases not matched to a gene: 7. The CDR3 bases are TGTGCCAGTAGTATCCGGGGACAGCCGATGAACACTGAAGCTTTCTTT. This gives the protein CASSIRGQPMNTEAFF. Variable domain in full (rest from reference TRBV19 and TRBJ1-1): DGGITQSPKYLFRKEGQNVTLSCEQNLNHDAMYWYRQDPGQGLRLIYYSQIVNDFQKGDIAEGYSVSREKKESFPLTVTSAQKNPTAFYLCASSIRGQPMNTEAFFGQGTRLTVV.

The genes are TRBV29-1 and TRBJ2-1; 8 bases line up with TRBD2. This CDR3 contains 13 residues. Germline V CDR1 and CDR2: SQVTM, ANQGSEA. V lost 5 bases to trimming and J lost 5 bases; unmatched junction nucleotides: 5. The CDR3 here is CSVSGGPNNEQFF. The CDR3 nucleotides read TGCAGCGTTAGCGGGGGACCGAACAATGAGCAGTTCTTC.

The chain carries TRBV5-1 and TRBJ2-1, with 10 nucleotides matching TRBD2. Germline loops: CDR1 SGHRS, CDR2 YFSETQ. V lost 4 bases, J lost 2 bases, and 3 bases stayed unmatched. The CDR3 is 15 residues long. Here the CDR3 reads CASSRTSGTYNEQFF. The CDR3, as DNA: TGCGCCAGCAGCCGCACTAGCGGGACCTACAATGAGCAGTTCTTC. Based on the CDR3 plus reference TRBV5-1 and TRBJ2-1, the full variable domain is KAGVTQTPRYLIKTRGQQVTLSCSPISGHRSVSWYQQTPGQGLQFLFEYFSETQRNKGNFPGRFSGRQFSNSRSEMNVSTLELGDSALYLCASSRTSGTYNEQFFGPGTRLTVL.

The rearrangement links TRBV2 to TRBJ2-5, with D perhaps TRBD1 (6 bases). The CDR3 is 14 residues long. Trimming left V 7 bases short and J 5 bases short, with 17 bases between. The germline V gene encodes CDR1 SNHLY and CDR2 FYNNEI. The CDR3 sequence: CASKGIQGWETQYF. The CDR3 DNA sequence: TGTGCCAGCAAGGGGATACAGGGATGGGAGACCCAGTACTTC.

The chain combines TRBV7-9 with TRBJ1-4; 8 bases agree with TRBD1. Losses at the gene ends were 5 bases for V and 2 bases for J; bases not matched to a gene: 10. Germline V gene lookup returns CDR1 SEHNR and CDR2 FQNEAQ (reference sequence). This CDR3 has 17 amino acids. CDR3 in amino acids: CASSPLGQGGTNEKLFF. The CDR3 DNA reads TGTGCCAGCAGCCCACTAGGACAGGGAGGCACTAATGAAAAACTGTTTTTT. The full variable domain, with the rest looked up from reference TRBV7-9 and TRBJ1-4, is DTGVSQNPRHKITKRGQNVTFRCDPISEHNRLYWYRQTLGQGPEFLTYFQNEAQLEKSRLLSDRFSAERPKGSFSTLEIQRTEQGDSAMYLCASSPLGQGGTNEKLFFGSGTQLSVL.

V gene TRBV18 combines with J gene TRBJ1-2; the D gene is possibly TRBD1 (6 bases). V was pared by 5 bases and J by 4 bases, with 17 bases between. The CDR3 totals 15 residues. Germline CDR1 and CDR2: KGHSH and LQKENI. This CDR3 reads CASSSRQEGLYGYTF. Written as DNA, the CDR3 is TGTGCCAGCTCATCAAGACAGGAAGGACTCTATGGCTACACCTTC.